The entry below describes one T cell receptor beta chain. The data originate from a study of shared clonotypes between healthy human individuals. The germline V and J ends were trimmed by 3 bases and 1 base, with 6 bases remaining between them. The length of the CDR3 is 13 residues. CDR1 and CDR2 from the germline V gene are SGHAT and FQNNGV. Profiled with immunoSEQ multiplex PCR; TCRdb holds only in-frame clones, not every one. The sample comprises approximately 500,000 clones, 78% of which are singletons, and approximately 12% rests with the top ten. The clonotype comes from a woman in her 40s in good health. Some clones in this sample may be carry-over from other donors' samples. The sequenced material came from PBMCs. This chain links TRBV11-2 with TRBJ1-1; D ambiguous. CDR3 DNA: TGTGCCAGCAGCTTCACAGCGAACACTGAAGCTTTCTTT. This codes for CASSFTANTEAFF.